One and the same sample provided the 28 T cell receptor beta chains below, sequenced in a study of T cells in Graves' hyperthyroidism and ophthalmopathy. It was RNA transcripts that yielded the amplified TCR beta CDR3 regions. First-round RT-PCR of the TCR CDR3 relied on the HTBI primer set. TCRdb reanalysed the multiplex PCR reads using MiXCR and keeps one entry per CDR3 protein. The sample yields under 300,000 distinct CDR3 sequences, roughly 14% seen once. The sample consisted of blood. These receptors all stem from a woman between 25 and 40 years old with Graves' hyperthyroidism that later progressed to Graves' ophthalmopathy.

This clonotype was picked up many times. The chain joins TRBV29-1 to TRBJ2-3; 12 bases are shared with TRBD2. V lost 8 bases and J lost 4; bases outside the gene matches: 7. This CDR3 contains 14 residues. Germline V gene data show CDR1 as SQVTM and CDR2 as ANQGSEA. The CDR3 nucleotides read TGCAGCCATACTCGACTAGCGGGAGCAGATACGCAGTATTTT. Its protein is CSHTRLAGADTQYF.

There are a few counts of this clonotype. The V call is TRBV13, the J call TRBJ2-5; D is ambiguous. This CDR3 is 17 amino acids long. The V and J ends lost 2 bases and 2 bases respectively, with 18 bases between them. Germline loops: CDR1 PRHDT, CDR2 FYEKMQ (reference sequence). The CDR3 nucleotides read TGTGCCAGCAGCTTAAAAAAAACCGGCATAGTACAAGAGACCCAGTACTTC. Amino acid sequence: CASSLKKTGIVQETQYF.

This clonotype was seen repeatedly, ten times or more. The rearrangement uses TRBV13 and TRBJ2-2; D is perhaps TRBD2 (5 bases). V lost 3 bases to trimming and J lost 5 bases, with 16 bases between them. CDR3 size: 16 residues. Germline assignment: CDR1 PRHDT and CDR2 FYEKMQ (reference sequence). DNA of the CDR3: TGTGCCAGCAGCTTCGGATTCGGACTGGGGACCGGGGAGCTGTTTTTT. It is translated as CASSFGFGLGTGELFF.

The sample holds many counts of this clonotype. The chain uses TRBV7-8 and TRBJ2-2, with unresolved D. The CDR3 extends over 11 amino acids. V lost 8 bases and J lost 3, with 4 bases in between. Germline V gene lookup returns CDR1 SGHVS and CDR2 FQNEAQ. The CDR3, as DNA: TGTGCCAGCCAAGACACCGGGGAGCTGTTTTTT. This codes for CASQDTGELFF.

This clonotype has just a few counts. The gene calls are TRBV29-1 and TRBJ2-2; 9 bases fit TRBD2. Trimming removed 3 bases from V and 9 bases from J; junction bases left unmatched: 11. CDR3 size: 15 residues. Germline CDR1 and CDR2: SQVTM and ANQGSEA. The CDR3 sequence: CSVDKAASGKRELFF. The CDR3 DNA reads TGCAGCGTTGATAAAGCGGCTAGCGGGAAAAGGGAGCTGTTTTTT.

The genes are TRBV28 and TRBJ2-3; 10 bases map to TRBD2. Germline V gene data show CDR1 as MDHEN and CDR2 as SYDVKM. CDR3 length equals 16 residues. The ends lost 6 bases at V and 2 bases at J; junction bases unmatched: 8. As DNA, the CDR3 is TGTGCCAGCAGATCCCTCCTAGCGGGAGTCACAGATACGCAGTATTTT. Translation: CASRSLLAGVTDTQYF.

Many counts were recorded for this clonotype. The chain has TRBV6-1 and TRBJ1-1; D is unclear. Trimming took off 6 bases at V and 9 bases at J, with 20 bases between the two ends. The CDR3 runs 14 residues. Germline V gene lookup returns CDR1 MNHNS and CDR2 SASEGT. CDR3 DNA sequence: TGTGCCAGCAGCTCGGTGGGCAGGCCTACTAAAGCTTTCTTT. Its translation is CASSSVGRPTKAFF.

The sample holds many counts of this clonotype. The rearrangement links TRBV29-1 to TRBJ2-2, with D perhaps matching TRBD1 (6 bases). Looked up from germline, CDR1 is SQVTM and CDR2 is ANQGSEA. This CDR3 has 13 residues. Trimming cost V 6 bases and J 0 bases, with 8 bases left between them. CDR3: CSVGTPNTGELFF. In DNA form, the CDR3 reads TGCAGCGTCGGGACACCGAACACCGGGGAGCTGTTTTTT.

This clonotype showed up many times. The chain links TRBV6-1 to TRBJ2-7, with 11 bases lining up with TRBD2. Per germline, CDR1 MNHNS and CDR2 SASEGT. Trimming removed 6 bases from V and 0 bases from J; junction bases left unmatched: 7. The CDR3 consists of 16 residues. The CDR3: CASSKITSGSSYEQYF. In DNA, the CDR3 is TGTGCCAGCAGCAAAATTACTAGCGGGAGCTCCTACGAGCAGTACTTC.

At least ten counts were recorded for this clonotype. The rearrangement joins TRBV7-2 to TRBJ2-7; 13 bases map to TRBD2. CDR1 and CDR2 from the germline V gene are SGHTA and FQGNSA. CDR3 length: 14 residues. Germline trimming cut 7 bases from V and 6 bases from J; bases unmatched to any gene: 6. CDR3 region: CASTGLAGEREQYF. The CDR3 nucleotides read TGTGCCAGCACCGGACTAGCGGGAGAGCGCGAGCAGTACTTC.

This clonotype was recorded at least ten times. CDR3 DNA sequence: TGTGCCAGCAGCTCACTTGGAGCCGTAGGATCTAGTGGCTACACCTTC. It yields the protein CASSSLGAVGSSGYTF. The chain couples TRBV6-1 to TRBJ1-2; D uncertain. Per germline, CDR1 MNHNS and CDR2 SASEGT. The V and J ends lost 6 bases and 7 bases respectively, with 24 bases between them. The CDR3 has 16 amino acids.

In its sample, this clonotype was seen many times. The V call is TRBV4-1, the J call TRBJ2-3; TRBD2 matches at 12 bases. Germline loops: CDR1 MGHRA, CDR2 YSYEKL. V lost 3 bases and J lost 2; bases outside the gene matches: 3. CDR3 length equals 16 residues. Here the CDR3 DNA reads TGCGCCAGCAGCCACTGGACTAGCGGGAACACAGATACGCAGTATTTT. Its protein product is CASSHWTSGNTDTQYF.

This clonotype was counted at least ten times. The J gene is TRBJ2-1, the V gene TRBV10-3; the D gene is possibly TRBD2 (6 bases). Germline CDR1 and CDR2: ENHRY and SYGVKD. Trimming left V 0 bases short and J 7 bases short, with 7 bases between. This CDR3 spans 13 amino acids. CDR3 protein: CAISESGGNEQFF. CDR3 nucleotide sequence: TGTGCCATCAGTGAGTCTGGAGGGAATGAGCAGTTCTTC.

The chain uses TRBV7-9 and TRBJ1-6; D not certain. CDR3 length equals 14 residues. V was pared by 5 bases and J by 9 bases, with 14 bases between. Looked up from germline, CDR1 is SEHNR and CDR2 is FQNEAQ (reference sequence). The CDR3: CASSINTERSPLHF. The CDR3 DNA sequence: TGTGCCAGCAGCATTAACACCGAGCGTTCACCCCTCCACTTT. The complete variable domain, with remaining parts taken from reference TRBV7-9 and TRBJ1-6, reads DTGVSQNPRHKITKRGQNVTFRCDPISEHNRLYWYRQTLGQGPEFLTYFQNEAQLEKSRLLSDRFSAERPKGSFSTLEIQRTEQGDSAMYLCASSINTERSPLHFGNGTRLTVT.

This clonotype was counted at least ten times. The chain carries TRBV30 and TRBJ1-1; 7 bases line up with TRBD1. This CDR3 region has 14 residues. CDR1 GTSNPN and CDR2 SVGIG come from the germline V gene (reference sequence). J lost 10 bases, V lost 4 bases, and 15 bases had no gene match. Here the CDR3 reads CAWTFPQGGAGAFF. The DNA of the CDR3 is TGTGCCTGGACCTTCCCCCAGGGGGGCGCGGGAGCTTTCTTT. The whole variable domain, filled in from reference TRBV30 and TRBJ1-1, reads SQTIHQWPATLVQPVGSPLSLECTVEGTSNPNLYWYRQAAGRGLQLLFYSVGIGQISSEVPQNLSASRPQDRQFILSSKKLLLSDSGFYLCAWTFPQGGAGAFFGQGTRLTVV.

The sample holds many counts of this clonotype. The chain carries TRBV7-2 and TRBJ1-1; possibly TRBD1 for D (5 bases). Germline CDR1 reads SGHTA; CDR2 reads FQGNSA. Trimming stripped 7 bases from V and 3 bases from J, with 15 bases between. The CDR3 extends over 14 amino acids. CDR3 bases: TGTGCCAGCACCGTGGACATCTCCGACACTGAAGCTTTCTTT. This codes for CASTVDISDTEAFF.

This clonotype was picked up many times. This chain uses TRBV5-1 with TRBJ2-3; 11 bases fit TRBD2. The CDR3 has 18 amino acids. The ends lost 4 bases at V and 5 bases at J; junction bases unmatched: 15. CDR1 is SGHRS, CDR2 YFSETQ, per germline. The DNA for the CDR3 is TGCGCCAGCAGCCCCGGGGCTAGCGGGAGGCCTCTAGGAGATACGCAGTATTTT. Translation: CASSPGASGRPLGDTQYF.

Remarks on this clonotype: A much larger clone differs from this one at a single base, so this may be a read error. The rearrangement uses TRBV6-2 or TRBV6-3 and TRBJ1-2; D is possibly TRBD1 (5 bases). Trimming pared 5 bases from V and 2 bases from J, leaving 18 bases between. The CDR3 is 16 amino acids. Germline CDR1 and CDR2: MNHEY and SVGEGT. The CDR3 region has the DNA TGTGCCAGCAGTCACCAAAGGGGCGGGGGGAACTATGGCTACACCTTC. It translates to CASSHQRGGGNYGYTF.

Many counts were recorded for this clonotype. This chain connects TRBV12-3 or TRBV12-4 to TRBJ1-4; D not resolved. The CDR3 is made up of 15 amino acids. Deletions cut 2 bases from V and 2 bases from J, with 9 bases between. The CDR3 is CASSLHGQTNEKLFF. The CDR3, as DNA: TGTGCCAGCAGTTTACATGGGCAGACTAATGAAAAACTGTTTTTT.

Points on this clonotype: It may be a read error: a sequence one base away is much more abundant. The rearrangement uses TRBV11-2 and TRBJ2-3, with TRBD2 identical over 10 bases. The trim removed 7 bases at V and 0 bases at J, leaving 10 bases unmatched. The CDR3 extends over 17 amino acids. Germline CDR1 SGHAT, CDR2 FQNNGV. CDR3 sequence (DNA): TGTGCCAGCAACTATTTACTAGCGGGATCTAGCACAGATACGCAGTATTTT. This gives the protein CASNYLLAGSSTDTQYF.

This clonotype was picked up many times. CDR3 sequence reads: CASNDPGRIAETQYF. The DNA for the CDR3 is TGTGCCAGCAACGACCCAGGGAGGATCGCAGAGACCCAGTACTTC. The genes are TRBV6-2 or TRBV6-3 and TRBJ2-5; a weak D match, TRBD2 (6 bases). Trimming stripped 7 bases from V and 4 bases from J, with 19 bases between. This CDR3 has 15 amino acids. Germline V gene data show CDR1 as MNHEY and CDR2 as SVGEGT.

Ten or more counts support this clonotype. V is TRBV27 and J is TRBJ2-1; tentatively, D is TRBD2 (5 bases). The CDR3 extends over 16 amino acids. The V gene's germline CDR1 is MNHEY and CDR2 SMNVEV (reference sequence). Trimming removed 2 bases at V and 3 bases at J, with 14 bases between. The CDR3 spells CASSLIGSGLYNEQFF. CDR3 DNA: TGTGCCAGCAGTTTAATAGGAAGCGGCCTCTACAATGAGCAGTTCTTC.

CDR3 sequence (DNA): TGTGCCAGTAGTATGGGGGTAGTAACAGATACGCAGTATTTT. Translation gives CASSMGVVTDTQYF. J is TRBJ2-3 and V is TRBV19; D is perhaps TRBD1 or TRBD2 (5 bases each). CDR3 length: 14 amino acids. With 3 bases removed from V and 3 bases from J, the gap between germline ends came to 10 bases. Germline V gene sequence: CDR1 LNHDA, CDR2 SQIVND (reference sequence). The complete variable domain, with remaining parts taken from reference TRBV19 and TRBJ2-3, reads DGGITQSPKYLFRKEGQNVTLSCEQNLNHDAMYWYRQDPGQGLRLIYYSQIVNDFQKGDIAEGYSVSREKKESFPLTVTSAQKNPTAFYLCASSMGVVTDTQYFGPGTRLTVL.

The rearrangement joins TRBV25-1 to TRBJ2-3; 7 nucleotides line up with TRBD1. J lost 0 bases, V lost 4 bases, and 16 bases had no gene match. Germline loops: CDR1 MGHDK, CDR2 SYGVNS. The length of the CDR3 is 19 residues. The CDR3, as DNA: TGTGCCAGCAGTGGGCTAATTCTACAGGGGATCGCTAGCACAGATACGCAGTATTTT. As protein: CASSGLILQGIASTDTQYF.

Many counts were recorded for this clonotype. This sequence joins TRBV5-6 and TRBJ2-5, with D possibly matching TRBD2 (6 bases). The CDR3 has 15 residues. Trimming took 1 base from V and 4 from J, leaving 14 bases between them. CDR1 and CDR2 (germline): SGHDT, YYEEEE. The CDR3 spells CASSLSGVRLETQYF. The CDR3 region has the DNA TGTGCCAGCAGCTTGTCGGGGGTTAGGTTAGAGACCCAGTACTTC.

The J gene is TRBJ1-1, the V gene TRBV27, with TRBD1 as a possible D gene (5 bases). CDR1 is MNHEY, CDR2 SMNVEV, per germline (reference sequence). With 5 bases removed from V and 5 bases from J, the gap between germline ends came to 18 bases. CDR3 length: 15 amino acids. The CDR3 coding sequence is TGTGCCAGCAGTCCCGGGGGGGGGGGGATGACTGAAGCTTTCTTT. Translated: CASSPGGGGMTEAFF.

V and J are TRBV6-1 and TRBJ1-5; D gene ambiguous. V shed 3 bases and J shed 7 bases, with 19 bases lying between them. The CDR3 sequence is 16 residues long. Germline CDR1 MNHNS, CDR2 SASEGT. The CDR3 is CASSDSGVSPRQPQHF. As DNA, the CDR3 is TGTGCCAGCAGTGATTCGGGCGTTTCGCCGAGGCAGCCCCAGCATTTT.

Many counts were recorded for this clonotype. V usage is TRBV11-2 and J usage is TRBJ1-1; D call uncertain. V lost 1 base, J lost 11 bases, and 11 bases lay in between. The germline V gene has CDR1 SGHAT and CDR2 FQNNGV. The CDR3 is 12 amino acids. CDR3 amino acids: CASSLGTGRAFF. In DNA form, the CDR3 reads TGTGCCAGCAGCTTAGGGACGGGAAGGGCTTTCTTT.